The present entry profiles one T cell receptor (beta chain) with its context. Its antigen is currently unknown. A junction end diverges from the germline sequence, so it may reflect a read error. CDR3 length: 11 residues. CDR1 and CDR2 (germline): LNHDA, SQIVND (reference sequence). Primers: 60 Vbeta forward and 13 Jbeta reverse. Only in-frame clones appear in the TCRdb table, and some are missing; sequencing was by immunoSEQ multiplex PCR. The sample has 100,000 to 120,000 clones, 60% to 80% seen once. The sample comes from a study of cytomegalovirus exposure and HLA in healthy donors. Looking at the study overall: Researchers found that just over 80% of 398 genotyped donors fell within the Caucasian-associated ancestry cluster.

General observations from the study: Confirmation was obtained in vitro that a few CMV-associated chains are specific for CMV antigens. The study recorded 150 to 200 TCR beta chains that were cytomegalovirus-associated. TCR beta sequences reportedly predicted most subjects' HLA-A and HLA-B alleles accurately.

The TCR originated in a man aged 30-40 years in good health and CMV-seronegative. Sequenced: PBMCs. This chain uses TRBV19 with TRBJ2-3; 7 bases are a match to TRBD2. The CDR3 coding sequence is TGTGCCAGTAGTATGACCGGGACTAAGGATTTT. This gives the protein CASSMTGTKDF.